This T cell receptor beta chain was identified during a study of CD8 T cells in Susac syndrome. CDR1 is LNHDA and CDR2 is SQIVND in the germline V gene (reference sequence). The ends lost 8 bases at V and 0 bases at J; junction bases unmatched: 5. The length of the CDR3 is 15 residues. Sequencing of TCR beta was performed on blood CD8+ and CD4+ T cells. RNA in amounts of about 0.5 to 1 ug was reverse transcribed with random hexamers. Via MiXCR, TCRdb re-called the immunoSEQ multiplex PCR reads, giving one row per CDR3 protein. Counted here are some 170,000 distinct CDR3 sequences, 85% to 95% occurring once; the ten biggest clones make up more than 0.13%.

Sequenced material: CD4+ T cells from PBMCs. The chain recombines TRBV19 with TRBJ2-7; TRBD2 aligns across 12 bases. The receptor was isolated from a human donor in good health. As DNA, the CDR3 is TGTGCCAGTGCGAAGACTAGCGGGGGCTCCTACGAGCAGTACTTC. This codes for CASAKTSGGSYEQYF.